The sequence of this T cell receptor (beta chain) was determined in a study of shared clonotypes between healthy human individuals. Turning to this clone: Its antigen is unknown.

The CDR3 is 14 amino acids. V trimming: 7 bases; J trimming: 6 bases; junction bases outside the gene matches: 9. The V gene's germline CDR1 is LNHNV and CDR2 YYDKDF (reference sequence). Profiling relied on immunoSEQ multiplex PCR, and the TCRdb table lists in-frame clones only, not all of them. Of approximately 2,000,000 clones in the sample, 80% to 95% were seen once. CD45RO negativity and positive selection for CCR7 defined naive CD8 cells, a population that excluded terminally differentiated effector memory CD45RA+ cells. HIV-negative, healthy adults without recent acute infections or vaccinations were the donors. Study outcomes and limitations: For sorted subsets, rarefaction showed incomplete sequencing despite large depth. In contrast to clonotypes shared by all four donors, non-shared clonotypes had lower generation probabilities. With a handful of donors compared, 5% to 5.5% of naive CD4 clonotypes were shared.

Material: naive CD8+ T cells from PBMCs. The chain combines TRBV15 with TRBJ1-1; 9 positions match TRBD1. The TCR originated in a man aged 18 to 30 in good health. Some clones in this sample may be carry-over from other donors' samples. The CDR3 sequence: CATTARDRASEAFF. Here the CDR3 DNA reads TGTGCCACCACCGCGCGGGACAGGGCCTCTGAAGCTTTCTTT.